Detailed here is one T cell receptor (beta chain). This clonotype was counted at least ten times. The antigen it binds to is not known. Base quality data are lacking; no much larger clone is found one base away. These data belong to a study of CD8 T cells in ankylosing spondylitis (dated by TCRdb to about 2017). The study in broad terms: To find TCR variants linked to disease, the study profiled T cell receptor beta repertoires in ankylosing spondylitis patients and healthy donors. The whole study cohort included under 140 healthy donors and around 24 ankylosing spondylitis patients. Peripheral blood samples were taken, and synovial fluid was additionally collected from ankylosing spondylitis patients. Broader findings and caveats from the paper: Blood from ankylosing spondylitis patients appeared to be characterized by a TCR beta motif composed of eight or nine highly homologous amino acid variants. The disease-linked clones showed a CD8+ phenotype and occurred at relatively low frequencies in peripheral blood. Some of the motif variants had been reported before in the synovial fluid and blood of reactive arthritis patients, a finding that suggests common disease-initiation mechanisms. According to the report, matched synovial fluid samples from ankylosing spondylitis patients were significantly enriched for the disease-linked clones.

The junction shows trimming of 1 base on V and 0 bases on J, and the gene matches do not reach 3 bases of it. CDR3 length: 18 amino acids, cysteine to phenylalanine. The CDR3 DNA has 54 bases and is translated from base 1. The germline V gene specifies LGHNA as CDR1 and YNFKEQ as CDR2. The sample was run on an Illumina HiSeq 2500. Quantitative 5'-RACE with molecular barcodes was used to prepare TCR beta libraries. The source study handled its data this way. Disease-linked TCR variants were identified with a new computational method built on a probabilistic model of VDJ rearrangement. TCRdb reworked the public reads: Q25 trimming with fastp, MiXCR clone assembly, productive beta chains retained. One record per CDR3 amino acid sequence lists the most common genes and DNA. Here the V and J calls rest on TCRdb's processing, not on the authors' analysis. The sample has some 140,000 distinct CDR3 sequences on record, roughly 10% of them singletons. The ten largest clonotypes hold roughly 4% of the sample.

The source of this sequence is a female donor with ankylosing spondylitis or in good health (not recorded which). The sequencing input was blood, either unsorted or a sorted T cell fraction (not recorded which). This receptor chain uses TRBV4-2 and TRBJ2-3; the central 14 bases match TRBD2. CDR3 protein: CASSQARLAGGSTDTQYF. The DNA is TGTGCCAGCAGCCAAGCCAGACTAGCGGGGGGGAGCACAGATACGCAGTATTTT.